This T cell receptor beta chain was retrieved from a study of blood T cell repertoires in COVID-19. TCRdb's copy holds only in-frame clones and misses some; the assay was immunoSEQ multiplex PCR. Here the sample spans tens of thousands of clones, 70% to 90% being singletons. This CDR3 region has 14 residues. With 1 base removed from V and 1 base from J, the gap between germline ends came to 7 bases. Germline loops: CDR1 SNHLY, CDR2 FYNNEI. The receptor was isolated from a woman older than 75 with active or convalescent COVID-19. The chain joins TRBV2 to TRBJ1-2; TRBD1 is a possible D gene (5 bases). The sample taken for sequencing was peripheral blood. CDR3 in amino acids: CASSEVDSNYGYTF. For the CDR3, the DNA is TGTGCCAGCAGTGAAGTAGACAGTAACTATGGCTACACCTTC.